The rows below give T cell receptor beta chains drawn from one sample of a study of beta chain features in type 1 diabetes. Measured with immunoSEQ multiplex PCR; TCRdb has only the in-frame clones, and not every one. The sample has some 330,000 clones; over 9.5% are singletons. Sequenced material: naive CD4+ T cells from blood. The receptors stem from a woman aged 18-30 years with type 1 diabetes. Both conserved end residues are part of each CDR3. The size of a clone is reported for some rows only, either as once, few or many, or as a class for expanded clones.

NA,TRBJ2-7,TRBV5-1,CASSLLTGEQYF
NA,TRBJ2-1,TRBV5-1,CASSVGAYDNEQFF
NA,TRBJ1-2,TRBV5-1,CASSFRTGTGYTF
NA,TRBJ2-1,TRBV5-4,CASSFNNEQFF
few,TRBJ2-5,TRBV4-2,CASSQPDSQETQYF
few,TRBJ2-1,TRBV29-1,CSVEASSGVSYNEQFF
few,TRBJ2-7,TRBV29-1,CSVVQSYEQYF
NA,TRBJ1-2,TRBV30,CAWSAGLGYGYTF
few,TRBJ2-5,TRBV21-1,CASSFGGGRHPCGQYF
NA,TRBJ2-5,TRBV28,CASDGPGNKGTQYF
NA,TRBJ1-6,TRBV14,CASSVQRSYNSPLHF
few,TRBJ2-7,TRBV18,CASSPLNRGPYEQYF
once,TRBJ2-7,TRBV7-2,CASSPAPGEQYF
few,TRBJ1-1,TRBV7-2,CASSLFGQLNTEAFF
NA,TRBJ2-5,TRBV7-9,CASSFLGRETQYF
NA,TRBJ1-1,TRBV2,CASTLLTSGGEAFF
few,TRBJ2-7,TRBV5-4,CASSLPGSSYEQYF
few,TRBJ2-1,TRBV18,CASSPNVETGNEQFF
few,TRBJ1-6,TRBV7-2,CASSLAWDNQQPLHF
few,TRBJ2-5,TRBV29-1,CSLRENQETQYF
few,TRBJ2-7,TRBV29-1,CSVEGAGAEQYF
few,TRBJ2-7,TRBV25-1,CASSESFIRGLEQYF
few,TRBJ1-1,TRBV9,CASGGVNTEAFF
NA,TRBJ2-5,TRBV7-9,CASSLAAGLQETQYF
few,TRBJ2-7,TRBV4-1,CASSHQLASYEQYF
few,TRBJ1-5,TRBV9,CASSVRADQPQHF
few,TRBJ2-5,TRBV10-3,CAISVTGEVQETQYF
few,TRBJ1-5,TRBV2,CASSVRQSQHF
NA,TRBJ2-3,TRBV18,CASSPLPGTSVTDTQYF
NA,TRBJ2-5,TRBV19,CASSTSRQETQYF
few,TRBJ2-2,TRBV4-2,CASSQPDRNTGELFF
few,TRBJ2-5,TRBV30,CAWTGDSGSWGETQYF
NA,TRBJ1-2,TRBV15,CATSRDGTPFEGYTF
few,TRBJ2-5,TRBV29-1,CSVELGLAFQETQYF
few,TRBJ2-5,TRBV10-3,CAISDQGLQETQYF
NA,TRBJ1-2,TRBV9,CASSVAGAGYTF
few,TRBJ1-2,TRBV27,CASRSSQGYGYTF
few,TRBJ2-3,TRBV10-3,CAIGLADTDTQYF
NA,TRBJ1-2,TRBV29-1,CSVHQGRDRGGYTF
NA,TRBJ1-1,TRBV30,CAWRGQGAKTEAFF
NA,TRBJ2-5,TRBV15,CATSRDLLETQYF
few,TRBJ1-2,TRBV28,CASSLWTGGGYGYTF
few,TRBJ1-1,TRBV28,CASRLIGIAEAFF
few,TRBJ2-7,TRBV4-3,CASSQDWRFSYEQYF
NA,TRBJ2-7,TRBV7-2,CASSPTQGYEQYF
NA,TRBJ1-2,TRBV28,CASSSGQHYGYTF
NA,TRBJ2-7,TRBV5-4,CASSLAWWERWEQYF
NA,TRBJ1-2,TRBV7-8,CASSLALRHLNYGYTF
NA,TRBJ1-6,TRBV7-9,CASRQGESPLHF
NA,TRBJ2-5,TRBV13,CASSPLGPGGGETQYF
few,TRBJ2-7,TRBV29-1,CSVGTAVSYEQYF
few,TRBJ2-2,TRBV2,CASSGLAGNTGELFF
few,TRBJ2-5,TRBV28,CASRPPRETQYF
NA,TRBJ1-2,TRBV18,CASSPPGTGDGYTF
few,TRBJ2-1,TRBV7-3,CASSLMSAGLYNEQFF
NA,TRBJ2-1,TRBV7-2,CASSLEPQTDEQFF